The 28 T cell receptor beta chains in this list originate from one sample, sequenced in a study of control samples from healthy donors and cancer patients. The repertoire was sequenced with immunoSEQ multiplex PCR; TCRdb's copy has only in-frame clones and lacks some. The table includes 100,000 to 150,000 clones, roughly 91% detected once. The sample was PBMCs. The receptors were gathered from a man aged 50 to 60 with head and neck cancer.

The V call is TRBV7-8, the J call TRBJ2-7, with D tentatively TRBD2 (5 bases). CDR3 size: 15 residues. The V end lost 5 bases, the J end lost 4 bases, and 18 bases lay between the germline ends. Germline CDR1 SGHVS, CDR2 FQNEAQ. The CDR3 loop reads CASSPRMRARYEQYF. DNA for the CDR3: TGTGCCAGCAGCCCCCGGATGAGGGCGCGGTACGAGCAGTACTTC.

The chain carries TRBV7-9 and TRBJ2-7; weak D call: TRBD2 (7 bases). The CDR3 covers 15 residues. V lost 5 bases to trimming and J lost 1 base, with 15 bases between them. Germline V gene data show CDR1 as SEHNR and CDR2 as FQNEAQ (reference sequence). The DNA for the CDR3 is TGTGCCAGCAGCAGTAGGGGGGGGACATCCTACGAGCAGTACTTC. Translation: CASSSRGGTSYEQYF.

This clone was counted a single time. The rearrangement uses TRBV21-1 and TRBJ2-7; the D call in the table, TRBD1, was not verified against the DNA. TRBV21-1 is deemed a pseudogene. CDR3 length equals 13 residues. The CDR3 region has the DNA TGTGCCAACCCGATGGACACTTCCTACGAGCAGTACTTC. It yields the protein CANPMDTSYEQYF.

J is TRBJ1-5 and V is TRBV9, with a weak D call TRBD1 (5 bases). Per the germline V gene, CDR1 is SGDLS and CDR2 is YYNGEE. The CDR3 runs to 17 residues. Between the trimmed V and J ends, which lost 5 bases and 0 bases, there was a span of 18 bases. CDR3 DNA sequence: TGTGCCAGCAGTCCGGGACCCGACATCCATAGCAATCAGCCCCAGCATTTT. As protein: CASSPGPDIHSNQPQHF.

This sequence joins TRBV7-6 and TRBJ2-7; D perhaps matches TRBD1 (5 bases). Trimming pared 1 base from V and 2 bases from J, leaving 9 bases between. The CDR3 sequence is 14 residues long. Germline V lookup: CDR1 SGHVS, CDR2 FNYEAQ. The CDR3 spells CASSLEPRAYEQYF. The CDR3 coding sequence is TGTGCCAGCAGCTTAGAACCCAGGGCCTACGAGCAGTACTTC.

The chain joins TRBV15 to TRBJ2-3, with D possibly TRBD1 on 6 matching bases. V gave up 1 base and J gave up 0 bases, with 11 bases separating them. Germline V CDR1 and CDR2: LNHNV, YYDKDF (reference sequence). The CDR3 contains 16 residues. The CDR3 DNA follows: TGTGCCACCAGCAGAGCTACGGACAGTAGCACAGATACGCAGTATTTT. It codes for CATSRATDSSTDTQYF.

The chain recombines TRBV20-1 with TRBJ2-7; the D is unclear. The V end was cut by 2 bases, the J end by 7 bases, with 6 bases between. Looked up from germline, CDR1 is DFQATT and CDR2 is SNEGSKA (reference sequence). This CDR3 has 10 amino acids. DNA of the CDR3: TGCAGTGCTAGACTACAAGAGCAGTACTTC. It yields the protein CSARLQEQYF.

This clone was found once. The CDR3 sequence: CASSQEGRQGPSPLHF. CDR3 sequence (DNA): TGCGCCAGCAGCCAAGAAGGGAGACAGGGACCTTCACCCCTCCACTTT. The chain joins TRBV4-1 to TRBJ1-6; the match to TRBD1 covers 7 bases. The CDR3 is made up of 16 amino acids. Trimming removed 0 bases from V and 9 bases from J; junction bases left unmatched: 8. Germline CDR1 and CDR2: MGHRA and YSYEKL.

In this sample, this clone turned up once. The chain joins TRBV28 to TRBJ1-1, with a tentative D call TRBD1 (5 bases). This CDR3 is 11 amino acids long. V was shortened by 5 bases and J by 6 bases, with 7 bases between the two germline ends. CDR1 MDHEN and CDR2 SYDVKM come from the germline V gene. The CDR3, as DNA: TGTGCCAGCAGTCCAGGGTCTGAAGCTTTCTTT. Protein product: CASSPGSEAFF.

V usage is TRBV28 and J usage is TRBJ2-7, with a possible D match to TRBD1 (5 bases). Germline V lookup: CDR1 MDHEN, CDR2 SYDVKM. The ends were cut back, 6 bases at V and 3 bases at J, with 15 bases in the middle. The CDR3 extends over 14 amino acids. The DNA for the CDR3 is TGTGCCAGCAGCGTGGGTGGACAACTCTACGAGCAGTACTTC. Residues: CASSVGGQLYEQYF.

The genes are TRBV5-6 and TRBJ1-3; TRBD1 might be the D (5 bases). This CDR3 has 13 amino acids. CDR1 is SGHDT, CDR2 YYEEEE, per germline. The V and J ends lost 4 bases and 10 bases respectively, with 15 bases between them. In nucleotides, the CDR3 is TGTGCCAGCAGCCAGGCGGGGGTTCGGACCATATATTTT. Its protein product is CASSQAGVRTIYF.

The chain recombines TRBV18 with TRBJ2-6, with no clear D. The CDR3 has 14 amino acids. V lost 3 bases to trimming and J lost 8 bases, with 11 bases between them. CDR1 is KGHSH and CDR2 is LQKENI in the germline V gene. The CDR3 reads CASSPSGRTNVLTF. The CDR3 region has the DNA TGTGCCAGCTCACCGTCAGGTAGGACCAACGTCCTGACTTTC.

The rearrangement uses TRBV12-3 or TRBV12-4 and TRBJ2-1; D remains unclear. CDR3 size: 12 residues. The ends were cut back, 6 bases at V and 11 bases at J, with 14 bases in the middle. CDR3 residues: CASSSSRSQQFF. In DNA form, the CDR3 reads TGTGCCAGCAGCTCTTCAAGGAGCCAGCAGTTCTTC.

This chain joins TRBV7-3 and TRBJ2-3, with D perhaps matching TRBD1 (7 bases). The CDR3 totals 15 residues. Germline V gives CDR1 SGHTA, CDR2 FQGTGA. Trimming pared 5 bases from V and 1 base from J, leaving 13 bases between. The CDR3 region has the DNA TGTGCCAGCAGCGTCGACAGGGAGGGCACAGATACGCAGTATTTT. Translated: CASSVDREGTDTQYF.

CDR3 in DNA: TGTGCCAGCAGCTTAACAAGGGCCACCGGGGAGCTGTTTTTT. It codes for CASSLTRATGELFF. J is TRBJ2-2 and V is TRBV11-1; unclear D gene. Trimming removed 2 bases from V and 4 bases from J, with 8 bases in between. Germline values: CDR1 SGHAT, CDR2 FQDESV (reference sequence). This CDR3 has 14 amino acids.

The gene calls are TRBV7-2 and TRBJ2-4, with TRBD2 matching over 8 bases. This CDR3 region has 16 residues. Germline V gives CDR1 SGHTA, CDR2 FQGNSA. Trimming removed 2 bases from V and 7 bases from J; junction bases left unmatched: 10. The DNA of the CDR3 is TGTGCCAGCAGCTTAAAGCCTGGCGGGGGGAGTAACATTCAGTACTTC. Encoded protein: CASSLKPGGGSNIQYF.

The rearrangement uses TRBV29-1 and TRBJ2-1; 8 nucleotides match TRBD2. The germline V gene has CDR1 SQVTM and CDR2 ANQGSEA. The ends lost 2 bases at V and 4 bases at J; junction bases unmatched: 4. The CDR3 sequence is 14 residues long. CDR3 residues: CSVERGGGYNEQFF. DNA for the CDR3: TGCAGCGTTGAAAGGGGCGGGGGGTACAATGAGCAGTTCTTC.

V is TRBV7-3 and J is TRBJ2-7, with 9 bases aligning to TRBD1. Germline CDR1 SGHTA, CDR2 FQGTGA. The trim removed 2 bases at V and 3 bases at J, leaving 2 bases unmatched. This CDR3 has 14 amino acids. The CDR3 coding sequence is TGTGCCAGCAGCTTATCGGGACAGGGCTACGAGCAGTACTTC. It yields the protein CASSLSGQGYEQYF. The full variable domain, rest sourced from reference TRBV7-3 and TRBJ2-7, is GAGVSQTPSNKVTEKGKYVELRCDPISGHTALYWYRQSLGQGPEFLIYFQGTGAADDSGLPNDRFFAVRPEGSVSTLKIQRTERGDSAVYLCASSLSGQGYEQYFGPGTRLTVT.

The rearrangement uses TRBV18 and TRBJ1-1; D not resolved. Germline lookup yields CDR1 KGHSH and CDR2 LQKENI. The V gene lost 3 bases and the J gene lost 6 bases, with 14 bases spanning the gap. The length of the CDR3 is 14 residues. This chain's CDR3 is CASSPGVSPPEAFF. The CDR3, as DNA: TGTGCCAGCTCACCGGGAGTAAGCCCCCCTGAAGCTTTCTTT.

V usage is TRBV7-2 and J usage is TRBJ2-5; D is undetermined. The V end lost 5 bases, the J end lost 2 bases, and 12 bases lay between the germline ends. Germline-derived CDR1 and CDR2 are SGHTA and FQGNSA. The CDR3 has 14 amino acids. For the CDR3, the DNA is TGTGCCAGCAGCCCGCGAGTTTCTCAAGAGACCCAGTACTTC. The encoded protein is CASSPRVSQETQYF.

About this clone itself: One junction end does not reproduce the germline sequence, and a read error may be involved. The chain links TRBV5-1 to TRBJ1-4; 11 bases line up with TRBD1. CDR1 and CDR2 from the germline V gene are SGHRS and YFSETQ. This CDR3 region has 19 residues. The CDR3 is CVSSGTGGVPLATNEKLFF. CDR3 bases: TGCGTCAGCAGCGGGACAGGGGGTGTCCCCCTTGCAACTAATGAAAAACTGTTTTTT.

V and J are TRBV6-1 and TRBJ2-7; the D is unclear. Trimming removed 2 bases from V and 2 bases from J, with 13 bases in between. From germline, CDR1 is MNHNS and CDR2 SASEGT. This CDR3 contains 15 residues. CDR3 loop: CASSEQGKPTYEQYF. Written as DNA, the CDR3 is TGTGCCAGCAGTGAACAAGGGAAACCTACCTACGAGCAGTACTTC.

The J gene is TRBJ2-2, the V gene TRBV12-3 or TRBV12-4; no clear D. V lost 4 bases and J 7 bases, leaving 10 bases between the germline ends. CDR3 size: 13 residues. The CDR3: CASSSHTGGELFF. The CDR3 DNA is TGTGCCAGCAGTTCGCACACTGGCGGGGAGCTGTTTTTT.

The sample holds one count of this clone. The chain has TRBV7-2 and TRBJ1-2, with D possibly TRBD1 on 5 matching bases. Trimming left V 4 bases short and J 3 bases short, with 18 bases between. Germline-derived CDR1 and CDR2 are SGHTA and FQGNSA. The CDR3 has 16 amino acids. CDR3 sequence: CASSSEPGRRDYGYTF. CDR3 sequence (DNA): TGTGCCAGCAGCTCGGAACCGGGACGGAGAGACTATGGCTACACCTTC.

The table lists this clone with a few counts. This sequence joins TRBV2 and TRBJ1-2, with TRBD1 matching over 7 bases. The CDR3 covers 12 residues. Trimming took 5 bases from V and 4 from J; bases not matched to a gene: 1. Germline lookup yields CDR1 SNHLY and CDR2 FYNNEI. CDR3 nucleotide sequence: TGTGCCAGCAGTTGGACAGGCTATGGCTACACCTTC. It codes for CASSWTGYGYTF.

The V and J genes are TRBV7-8 and TRBJ1-1; 12 bases agree with TRBD1. The length of the CDR3 is 14 residues. V shed 5 bases, J shed 6 bases, and the junction held 4 bases outside the gene matches. Germline V gives CDR1 SGHVS, CDR2 FQNEAQ. CDR3 bases: TGTGCCAGCAGCCCGGGACAGGGGGCGTCTGAAGCTTTCTTT. It yields the protein CASSPGQGASEAFF.

The rearrangement uses TRBV4-3 and TRBJ1-4; possibly TRBD1 for D (5 bases). V gave up 6 bases and J gave up 0 bases, with 11 bases separating them. The CDR3 contains 15 residues. Germline CDR1 is LGHNA and CDR2 is YSLEER. The CDR3 coding sequence is TGCGCCAGCAGGCGGACAAAGACAACTAATGAAAAACTGTTTTTT. Encoded protein: CASRRTKTTNEKLFF.

This clone has a handful of counts. The chain joins TRBV9 to TRBJ1-2; 8 nucleotides align to TRBD1. This CDR3 has 17 amino acids. V shed 0 bases and J 3 bases; nucleotides not matched to a gene: 10. Germline CDR1 SGDLS, CDR2 YYNGEE. CDR3 amino acids: CASSVDPGQGADYGYTF. The CDR3 DNA follows: TGTGCCAGCAGCGTAGATCCGGGGCAGGGGGCCGACTATGGCTACACCTTC.